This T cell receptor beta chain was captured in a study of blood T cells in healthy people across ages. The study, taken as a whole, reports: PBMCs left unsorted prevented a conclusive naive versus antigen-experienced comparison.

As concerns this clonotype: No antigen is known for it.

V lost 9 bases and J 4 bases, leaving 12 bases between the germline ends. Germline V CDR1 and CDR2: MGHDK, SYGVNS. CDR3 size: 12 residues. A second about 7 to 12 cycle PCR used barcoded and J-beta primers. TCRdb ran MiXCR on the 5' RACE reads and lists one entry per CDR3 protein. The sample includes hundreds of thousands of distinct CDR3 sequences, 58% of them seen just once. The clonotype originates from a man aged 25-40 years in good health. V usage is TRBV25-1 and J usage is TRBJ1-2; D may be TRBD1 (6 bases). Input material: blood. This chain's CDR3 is CASTGLTYGYTF. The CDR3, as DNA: TGTGCCAGTACAGGGTTGACCTATGGCTACACCTTC.